This passage covers 3 T cell receptor beta chains from one sample sequenced in a study of spatial heterogeneity in lung cancer. Noted time point: sample taken at primary tumor resection. Unsorted tumor, nontumor lung tissue or cryopreserved PBMC supplied the whole RNA. One entry per CDR3 protein, called by TCRdb with MiXCR from the 5' RACE reads. The data contain 10,000 to 11,000 distinct CDR3 sequences, around 6.5% of them seen just once; the ten biggest clones take up under 30%. Material: PBMCs, obtained at surgery. The origin of the receptors is a male donor with early-stage non-small cell lung cancer.

This clonotype is labeled medium-sized. Within a library made for alpha chains, this beta chain is off target, and its count is uninformative. The rearrangement joins TRBV3-1 to TRBJ2-1, with D tentatively TRBD1 (6 bases). Germline CDR1 is LGHDT and CDR2 is YNNKEL (reference sequence). Trimming stripped 6 bases from V and 5 bases from J, with 17 bases between. The CDR3 extends over 15 amino acids. In DNA, the CDR3 is TGTGCCAGCAGTCTACAGGGTTACAAAAACAATGAGCAGTTCTTC. Amino acids: CASSLQGYKNNEQFF.

This clonotype is deemed medium-sized. The library was built for alpha chains, so this beta chain is an off-target read and its size means little. The CDR3 loop reads CASSLLAGETQYF. In nucleotides, the CDR3 is TGTGCCAGCAGTTTACTAGCGGGGGAGACCCAGTACTTC. The chain carries TRBV12-3 or TRBV12-4 and TRBJ2-5; 9 nucleotides line up with TRBD2. The CDR3 length is 13 residues. Losses at the gene ends were 2 bases for V and 5 bases for J; bases not matched to a gene: 0.

With respect to this clonotype: A much larger clone is a single base away; this may be a read error. Because the library targeted alpha chains, this beta chain is an off-target read whose size means little. The chain joins TRBV5-5 to TRBJ1-5; weak D call: TRBD1 (5 bases). The J call may be mistaken, given a closer DNA end match to TRBJ2-3. This CDR3 spans 13 amino acids. Per germline, CDR1 SGHKS and CDR2 YYEKEE (reference sequence). This CDR3 reads CASSLDGHQPQYF. In nucleotides, the CDR3 is TGTGCCAGCAGCTTGGACGGACATCAGCCCCAGTATTTT.